The T cell receptor (beta chain) under discussion was sequenced for a study of blood T cell repertoires in COVID-19. Background on the study: Whether acute or convalescent, the COVID-19 samples came from the United States, Italy and Spain.

TCRdb's copy holds only in-frame clones and misses some; the assay was immunoSEQ multiplex PCR. This table has 350,000 to 500,000 clones, roughly 88% appearing once. The CDR3 length is 14 residues. Individuals aged about 18 to 100 years were recruited from approximately 22 US areas. Shortly before study entry, within 2 weeks, exposed participants had met a COVID-19 case. The sequence derives from a woman between 18 and 29 years old who had been exposed to COVID-19. Specimen: PBMCs or T cells enriched from blood (not recorded which). V gene TRBV21-1 combines with J gene TRBJ1-1; TRBD1 was called by the table and not checked on the DNA. TRBV21-1 is described as a pseudogene. This chain's CDR3 is CASRITGNRTEAFF. Written as DNA, the CDR3 is TGTGCCAGCAGAATTACAGGAAACCGCACTGAAGCTTTCTTT.